The present T cell receptor beta chain was sequenced within a study of shared clonotypes between healthy human individuals (dated by TCRdb to between 2020 and 2021). For the wider study: The cohort comprised a couple of women and a few men aged 18 to 49 years. Per donor, three plates each were used for CD4 naive and CD4 memory, two for CD8 naive, and one for CD8 memory. Blood TCR repertoires of about five healthy adults were deeply sequenced to estimate repertoire size and the extent of clonotype sharing between individuals. To increase sequencing depth and limit assay-specific biases, TCR repertoire library preparation and sequencing were carried out by different laboratories using diverse techniques. Between about 0.8 and 9.5 billion PBMCs per donor were obtained by leukapheresis.

Trimming removed 0 bases from V and 7 bases from J; the gene matches leave 6 bases unexplained. CDR1 and CDR2, looked up from the germline V gene (reference sequence), are SGHNT and YYREEE. The CDR3 covers 16 residues, taking in both the cysteine and the phenylalanine. The CDR3 DNA has 48 bases and is translated from base 1. Using the deep immunoSEQ assay, TCR CDR3 regions were amplified from genomic DNA by multiplex PCR. Extracted genomic DNA from each cell subset was spread evenly across all wells of several immunoSEQ 96-well plates, with each plate serving as a replicate. For sorted subsets, 150 to 250 ng of genomic DNA, equivalent to around 29,000 T cell genomes, went into each replicate PCR. Purified libraries were measured with a Qubit 3.0 fluorometer, size-checked on a Bioanalyzer 2100, and measured again with the KAPA Library Quantification kit. Every immunoSEQ 96-well plate was sequenced on a separate single-read 150-cycle Illumina NextSeq 550 flow cell. As for the original processing: Because the immunoSEQ output held only junctional sequences and lacked quality scores, the filtering could not match the filtering applied to full-length reads. Sequences were annotated with PyIR, a Python wrapper for IgBLAST v1.9, using IMGT germline references to assign V/J genes and CDR3. Reads were filtered out if the reads had weak V/J assignments (E-value above 1e-6), no CDR3, stop codons, out-of-frame junctions, or ambiguous translated residues. V3J clonotypes were defined by identical inferred V gene, J gene, and CDR3 amino acid sequence. To compute the percentage overlap between repertoires, the number of shared unique clonotypes was divided by the size of the smaller repertoire. Repertoire richness was assessed with RTK rarefaction, the Chao1 estimator, and Recon v2.1 estimates of unobserved clonotypes. Generation probabilities were computed with OLGA for all TCRbeta clonotypes obtained by the gDNA method from a handful of donors. This is the immuneACCESS table as TCRdb keeps it, with only in-frame sequences that have V and J called. A part of the clones is gone; compared with another copy, unresolved V genes explain less than half, and the rest is unexplained. That table supplies the V and J calls and clone size; D and trimming were determined from the DNA. The sample table shows about 680,000 clones, and roughly nine tenths are seen once. In total, the top ten clones hold nearly 25% of the sample.

Overall results and qualifications from the work: Because the study included a small number of donors, the genetic and exposure-history diversity represented was limited. Pairwise subsampling indicated that sequencing depth was expected to affect the degree of clonotype sharing among donors. About 5% of naive CD4, roughly 3.5% of naive CD8, 2.3% of memory CD4, and 0.4% of memory CD8 clonotypes were shared across four donors. Clonotypes shared by all four sorted-subset donors showed higher generation probabilities than non-shared clonotypes. Sampling was limited to blood, and TCR repertoires in tissue likely differ from TCR repertoires in blood. Naive subsets generally had larger estimated clonotype richness than memory subsets did. Rarefaction of sorted-subset datasets indicated incomplete sequencing despite the large sequencing depth.

With respect to this clone: Its antigen has not been determined. Base qualities are not at hand, and no much larger clone is one base apart.

For the CD8 naive samples, CD45RO-negative cells were positively selected for CCR7, yielding a CD45RA+CCR7+ population from which TemRA cells were excluded. Donors were healthy HIV-negative adults with no recently reported acute infections or vaccinations. Only Caucasian adults living in Nashville, Tennessee, USA were represented among the donors. Blood was obtained by leukapheresis, after which PBMCs were separated by Ficoll-Histopaque density gradient centrifugation and cryopreserved in liquid nitrogen vapor phase. Purity and quantity of every magnetically sorted T cell population were checked by analytical flow cytometry. From each sorted fraction, genomic DNA was isolated and quantified by UV absorbance on a Nanodrop 2000c.

The TCR comes from a man aged 30-40 years in good health. The specimen sequenced was naive CD8+ T cells sorted from blood. Reading the label with the study, this specimen's cell subset or site is: CD45RA+CCR7+. The sequence links TRBV5-4 to TRBJ2-2, with 10 central nucleotides matching TRBD1. For the CDR3, the sequence is CASSLADRGRVGELFF. The nucleotides are TGTGCCAGCAGCTTGGCAGACAGGGGGCGGGTCGGGGAGCTGTTTTTT.